A single sample is the source of the 8 T cell receptor beta chains below, sequenced in a study of blood T cell repertoires in COVID-19 (dated by TCRdb to the early 2020s). Library creation used the immunoSEQ multiplex PCR assay. This is the immuneACCESS table as TCRdb keeps it, with only in-frame sequences that have V and J called. A part of the clones is gone; compared with another copy, unresolved V genes explain less than half, and the rest is unexplained. Here the sample has 200,000 to 250,000 clones; 75% to 90% occur a single time. The ten biggest clones cover roughly 2.6% of the sample. The sample comprised peripheral blood. The receptors originated from a man aged 25-40 years with COVID-19, enrolled during active disease.

The gene calls are TRBV9 and TRBJ1-3; 7 nucleotides agree with TRBD1. The germline CDR1 and CDR2 sequences are SGDLS and YYNGEE. The V and J ends lost 3 bases and 1 base, in that order; junction bases with no gene match: 1. This CDR3 spans 14 amino acids. This chain's CDR3 is CASSGDRSGNTIYF. In nucleotides, the CDR3 is TGTGCCAGCAGCGGGGACAGATCTGGAAACACCATATATTTT. Full variable domain (outside the CDR3, taken from reference TRBV9 and TRBJ1-3): DSGVTQTPKHLITATGQRVTLRCSPRSGDLSVYWYQQSLDQGLQFLIQYYNGEERAKGNILERFSAQQFPDLHSELNLSSLELGDSALYFCASSGDRSGNTIYFGEGSWLTVV.

The chain couples TRBV19 to TRBJ1-3, with a weak D call TRBD1 (5 bases). V dropped 3 bases and J dropped 0 bases, with 18 bases sitting between them. In germline, CDR1 is LNHDA, CDR2 SQIVND (reference sequence). The CDR3 loop spans 18 amino acids. The CDR3 reads CASSISSAAGYSGNTIYF. CDR3 DNA: TGTGCCAGTAGTATCTCTTCGGCAGCAGGGTACTCTGGAAACACCATATATTTT.

The chain combines TRBV2 with TRBJ2-1; 7 bases fit TRBD1. Germline lookup yields CDR1 SNHLY and CDR2 FYNNEI. With V trimmed by 5 bases and J by 0 bases, 7 bases remained unmatched. CDR3 length equals 16 residues. DNA of the CDR3: TGTGCCAGCAGTCGGGACAGCCTCAGCTCCTACAATGAGCAGTTCTTC. Translating gives CASSRDSLSSYNEQFF. Full variable domain (missing parts from reference TRBV2 and TRBJ2-1): EPEVTQTPSHQVTQMGQEVILRCVPISNHLYFYWYRQILGQKVEFLVSFYNNEISEKSEIFDDQFSVERPDGSNFTLKIRSTKLEDSAMYFCASSRDSLSSYNEQFFGPGTRLTVL.

CDR3 sequence: CAISEINLLNYGYTF. The CDR3 DNA reads as TGTGCCATCAGTGAGATCAACTTATTGAACTATGGCTACACCTTC. The genes are TRBV10-3 and TRBJ1-2, with D unresolved. Trimming took off 2 bases at V and 2 bases at J, with 12 bases between the two ends. CDR1 and CDR2 (germline): ENHRY, SYGVKD. CDR3 length: 15 residues.

CDR3 sequence reads: CASTDRPNTGELFF. The CDR3 DNA is TGTGCCAGTACAGACAGGCCGAACACCGGGGAGCTGTTTTTT. The genes are TRBV19 and TRBJ2-2; possible D gene TRBD1, 6 bases. V shed 7 bases and J shed 0 bases, with 9 bases lying between them. The CDR3 length is 14 residues. The germline V gene has CDR1 LNHDA and CDR2 SQIVND (reference sequence).

The V call is TRBV7-2, the J call TRBJ2-3; 13 bases line up with TRBD2. Germline lookup yields CDR1 SGHTA and CDR2 FQGNSA. V lost 5 bases and J lost 2; bases outside the gene matches: 4. CDR3 length: 16 residues. The CDR3 nucleotides read TGTGCCAGCAGCACAGGACTAGCGGGAGTCACAGATACGCAGTATTTT. Translation: CASSTGLAGVTDTQYF. The variable domain in full, with the rest retrieved from reference TRBV7-2 and TRBJ2-3, is GAGVSQSPSNKVTEKGKDVELRCDPISGHTALYWYRQSLGQGLEFLIYFQGNSAPDKSGLPSDRFSAERTGGSVSTLTIQRTQQEDSAVYLCASSTGLAGVTDTQYFGPGTRLTVL.

The chain joins TRBV5-4 to TRBJ2-7; the match to TRBD2 covers 8 bases. V was pared by 3 bases and J by 4 bases, with 15 bases of the junction left unmatched. Germline CDR1 SGHNT, CDR2 YYREEE (reference sequence). This CDR3 has 17 residues. The CDR3: CASSSFGGAGVLYEQYF. In DNA, the CDR3 is TGTGCCAGCAGCTCCTTTGGGGGAGCGGGGGTCTTATACGAGCAGTACTTC.

The chain is built from TRBV27 and TRBJ2-2, with 7 bases that match TRBD1. The CDR3 has 13 residues. After removal of 6 bases from V and 6 bases from J, the junction contained 4 bases not matched to a gene. Germline values: CDR1 MNHEY, CDR2 SMNVEV (reference sequence). CDR3 residues: CASRRTGAGELFF. Here the CDR3 DNA reads TGTGCCAGCAGGCGGACAGGCGCCGGGGAGCTGTTTTTT.